This T cell receptor (beta chain) was sequenced during a study of identical twins. Between the trimmed V and J ends, which lost 6 bases and 9 bases, there was a span of 21 bases. Germline V gene lookup returns CDR1 MGHRA and CDR2 YSYEKL. The CDR3 extends over 15 amino acids. MiXCR, run by TCRdb on the 5' RACE reads, gives a single entry per CDR3 protein. Found here are about 340,000 distinct CDR3 sequences, roughly 9% of them singletons; the top ten hold approximately 9.3%. This clonotype was seen just once. The chain links TRBV4-1 to TRBJ2-4, with D possibly matching TRBD1 (6 bases). The sample comprised naive T cells sorted from blood. The sequence was collected from a woman in her forties or fifties in good health. The CDR3 nucleotides read TGCGCCAGCAGACAGGGACACGCCGGTGATGGCATTCAGTACTTC. Residues: CASRQGHAGDGIQYF.